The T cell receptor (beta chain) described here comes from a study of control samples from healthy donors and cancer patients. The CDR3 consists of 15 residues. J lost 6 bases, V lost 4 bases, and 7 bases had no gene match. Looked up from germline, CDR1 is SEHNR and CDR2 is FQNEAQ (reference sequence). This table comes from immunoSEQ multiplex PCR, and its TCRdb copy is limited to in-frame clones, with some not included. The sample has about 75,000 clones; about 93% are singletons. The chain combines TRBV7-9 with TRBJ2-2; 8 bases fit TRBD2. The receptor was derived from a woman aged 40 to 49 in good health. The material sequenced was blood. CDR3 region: CASSSPGGEAGELFF. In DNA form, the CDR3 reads TGTGCCAGCAGCTCTCCCGGGGGGGAGGCCGGGGAGCTGTTTTTT.